This record concerns one T cell receptor (beta chain) sequence. Its target is unknown. This CDR3 is 15 amino acids long. V was clipped by 7 bases and J by 0 bases, with 14 bases between them. Germline V gene lookup returns CDR1 LGHNT and CDR2 FRNRAP. The PCR ran on 60 Vbeta and 13 Jbeta primers. Clones were sequenced by immunoSEQ multiplex PCR, and TCRdb holds only the in-frame ones, with some missing. The sample yields over 110,000 clones, about 76% seen once. This sample was taken from a study of cytomegalovirus exposure and HLA in healthy donors. Study-wide points: Earlier results showed most TCR beta V segments being productive about 87% or about 30% of the time. The authors listed 150 to 200 TCR beta chains as cytomegalovirus-associated.

This chain connects TRBV12-5 to TRBJ2-3; weak D call: TRBD1 (6 bases). The receptor's source is a female donor in good health and CMV-seronegative. Sequenced input: PBMCs. CDR3 loop: CASVSTGQSTDTQYF. DNA for the CDR3: TGTGCTAGTGTCTCAACAGGGCAAAGCACAGATACGCAGTATTTT.